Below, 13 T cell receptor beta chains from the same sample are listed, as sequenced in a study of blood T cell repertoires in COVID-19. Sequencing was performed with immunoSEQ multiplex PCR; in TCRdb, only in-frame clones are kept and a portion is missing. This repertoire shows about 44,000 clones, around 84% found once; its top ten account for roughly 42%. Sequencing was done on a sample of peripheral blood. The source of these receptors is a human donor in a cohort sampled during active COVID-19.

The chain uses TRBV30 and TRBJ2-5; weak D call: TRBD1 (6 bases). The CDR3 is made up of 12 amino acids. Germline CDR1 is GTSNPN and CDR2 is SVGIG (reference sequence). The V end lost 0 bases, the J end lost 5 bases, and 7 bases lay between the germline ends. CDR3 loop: CAWSVQGETQYF. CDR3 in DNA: TGTGCCTGGAGTGTACAGGGCGAGACCCAGTACTTC. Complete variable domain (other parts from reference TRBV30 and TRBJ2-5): SQTIHQWPATLVQPVGSPLSLECTVEGTSNPNLYWYRQAAGRGLQLLFYSVGIGQISSEVPQNLSASRPQDRQFILSSKKLLLSDSGFYLCAWSVQGETQYFGPGTRLLVL.

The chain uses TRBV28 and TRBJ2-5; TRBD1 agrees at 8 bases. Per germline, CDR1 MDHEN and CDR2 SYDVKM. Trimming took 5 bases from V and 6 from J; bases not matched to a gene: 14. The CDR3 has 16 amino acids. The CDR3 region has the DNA TGTGCCAGCAGTCTTAGCCCCCAGGGGGCTAGGAAGACCCAGTACTTC. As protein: CASSLSPQGARKTQYF.

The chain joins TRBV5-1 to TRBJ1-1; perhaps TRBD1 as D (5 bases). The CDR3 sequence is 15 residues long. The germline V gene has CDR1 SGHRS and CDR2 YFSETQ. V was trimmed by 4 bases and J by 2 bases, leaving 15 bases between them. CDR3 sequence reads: CASSPRGGSNTEAFF. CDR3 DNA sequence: TGCGCCAGCAGCCCCCGGGGGGGATCAAACACTGAAGCTTTCTTT.

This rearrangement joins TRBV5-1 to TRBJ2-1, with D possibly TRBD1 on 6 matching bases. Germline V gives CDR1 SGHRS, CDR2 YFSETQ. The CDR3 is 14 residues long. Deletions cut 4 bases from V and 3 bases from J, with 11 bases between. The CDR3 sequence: CASSAQGHYNEQFF. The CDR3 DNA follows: TGCGCCAGCAGCGCCCAGGGGCACTACAATGAGCAGTTCTTC. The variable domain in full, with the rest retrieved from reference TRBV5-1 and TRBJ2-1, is KAGVTQTPRYLIKTRGQQVTLSCSPISGHRSVSWYQQTPGQGLQFLFEYFSETQRNKGNFPGRFSGRQFSNSRSEMNVSTLELGDSALYLCASSAQGHYNEQFFGPGTRLTVL.

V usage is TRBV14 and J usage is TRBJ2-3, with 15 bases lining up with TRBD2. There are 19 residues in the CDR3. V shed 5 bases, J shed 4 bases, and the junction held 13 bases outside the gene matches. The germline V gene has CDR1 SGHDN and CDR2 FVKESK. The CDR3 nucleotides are TGTGCCAGCAGCGGGCCGGGACTAGCGGGGGGCCCGCCGGCAGATACGCAGTATTTT. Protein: CASSGPGLAGGPPADTQYF.

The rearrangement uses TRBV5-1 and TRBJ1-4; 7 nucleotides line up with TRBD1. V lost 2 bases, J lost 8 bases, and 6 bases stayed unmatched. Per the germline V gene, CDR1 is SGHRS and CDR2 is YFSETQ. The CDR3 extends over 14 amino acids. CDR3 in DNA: TGCGCCAGCAGCTTAACAGGGGTAGGGGAAAAACTGTTTTTT. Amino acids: CASSLTGVGEKLFF.

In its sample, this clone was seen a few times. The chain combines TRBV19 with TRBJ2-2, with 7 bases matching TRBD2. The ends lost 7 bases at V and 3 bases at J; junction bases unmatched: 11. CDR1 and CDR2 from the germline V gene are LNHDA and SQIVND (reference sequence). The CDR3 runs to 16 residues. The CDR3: CASTTLGLADTGELFF. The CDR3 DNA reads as TGTGCCAGTACTACACTTGGGCTAGCGGACACCGGGGAGCTGTTTTTT.

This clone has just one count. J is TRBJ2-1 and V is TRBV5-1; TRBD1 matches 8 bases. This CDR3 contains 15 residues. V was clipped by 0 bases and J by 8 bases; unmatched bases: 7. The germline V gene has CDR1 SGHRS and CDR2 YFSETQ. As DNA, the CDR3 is TGCGCCAGCAGCTTGGCCGGACAGGGCTTACATGAGCAGTTCTTC. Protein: CASSLAGQGLHEQFF. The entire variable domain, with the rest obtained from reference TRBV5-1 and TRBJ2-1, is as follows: KAGVTQTPRYLIKTRGQQVTLSCSPISGHRSVSWYQQTPGQGLQFLFEYFSETQRNKGNFPGRFSGRQFSNSRSEMNVSTLELGDSALYLCASSLAGQGLHEQFFGPGTRLTVL.

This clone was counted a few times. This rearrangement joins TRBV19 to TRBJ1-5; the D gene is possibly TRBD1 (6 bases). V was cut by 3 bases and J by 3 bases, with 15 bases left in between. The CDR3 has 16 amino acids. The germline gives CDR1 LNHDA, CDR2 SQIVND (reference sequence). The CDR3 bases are TGTGCCAGTAGTATCTTATGGACAGCAGACAATCAGCCCCAGCATTTT. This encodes CASSILWTADNQPQHF.

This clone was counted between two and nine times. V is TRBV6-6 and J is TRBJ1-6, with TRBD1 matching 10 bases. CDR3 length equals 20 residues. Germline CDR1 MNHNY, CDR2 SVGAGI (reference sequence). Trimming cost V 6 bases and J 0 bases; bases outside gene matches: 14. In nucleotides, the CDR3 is TGTGCCAGCAGCCAGTCACCGGGACAGGGGCCTTTCTCCTATAATTCACCCCTCCACTTT. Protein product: CASSQSPGQGPFSYNSPLHF.

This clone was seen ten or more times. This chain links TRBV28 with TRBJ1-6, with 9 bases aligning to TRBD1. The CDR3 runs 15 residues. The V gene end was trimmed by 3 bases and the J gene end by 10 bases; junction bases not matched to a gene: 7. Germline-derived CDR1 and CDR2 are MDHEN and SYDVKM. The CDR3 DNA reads TGTGCCAGCAGTTTTCGGGACAGGGCCGGATCACCCCTCCACTTT. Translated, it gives CASSFRDRAGSPLHF.

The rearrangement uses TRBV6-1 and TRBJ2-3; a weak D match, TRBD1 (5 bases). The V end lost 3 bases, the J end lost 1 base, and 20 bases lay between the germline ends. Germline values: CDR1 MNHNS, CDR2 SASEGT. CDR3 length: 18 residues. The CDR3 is CASSERFWTPEGTDTQYF. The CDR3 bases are TGTGCCAGCAGTGAGCGCTTCTGGACACCAGAAGGCACAGATACGCAGTATTTT.

The CDR3 nucleotides are TGTGCCAGCAGAAGGACAGGGGGCAACGGAAACACCATATATTTT. Translating gives CASRRTGGNGNTIYF. The chain is built from TRBV6-5 and TRBJ1-3; 11 bases fit TRBD1. Germline lookup yields CDR1 MNHEY and CDR2 SVGAGI. The CDR3 totals 15 residues. Trimming removed 6 bases from V and 4 bases from J; junction bases left unmatched: 5.